These 29 T cell receptor beta chains were all obtained from the same sample, sequenced in a study of breast tumors, draining lymph nodes, adjacent tissues. The lymph nodes were axillary draining lymph nodes from breast cancer patients. TCRdb called the multiplex PCR reads again in MiXCR, with one record for every CDR3 protein. The sample carries about 100,000 distinct CDR3 sequences, about 20% recorded once. The sequencing input was axillary lymph node tissue. These receptor sequences come from a female donor with breast cancer. Some clones in this sample may be carry-over from other donors' samples.

Points on this clonotype: This may stem from a read error, because a much larger clone lies one nucleotide away. The V and J genes are TRBV6-2 or TRBV6-3 and TRBJ2-5; D unclear. V lost 7 bases, J lost 7 bases, and 22 bases lay in between. Germline lookup yields CDR1 MNHEY and CDR2 SVGEGT. The CDR3 sequence is 15 residues long. The CDR3 here is CASMSARPKVGTQYF. CDR3 DNA sequence: TGTGCCAGCATGTCGGCCCGACCGAAAGTAGGGACCCAGTACTTC.

Only a few counts were recorded for this clonotype. The chain carries TRBV18 and TRBJ1-3, with D possibly being TRBD1 (6 bases). Germline V gene lookup returns CDR1 KGHSH and CDR2 LQKENI. Trimming removed 6 bases at V and 0 bases at J, with 12 bases between. The length of the CDR3 is 15 residues. The CDR3 DNA reads as TGTGCCAGCTCCCTCAGGGGTGCCTCTGGAAACACCATATATTTT. This codes for CASSLRGASGNTIYF.

This clonotype was observed at least ten times. The chain employs TRBV6-1 and TRBJ2-7, with D possibly called TRBD1 or TRBD2 (5 bases each). Germline assignment: CDR1 MNHNS and CDR2 SASEGT. The CDR3 extends over 15 amino acids. V was clipped by 6 bases and J by 2 bases, with 17 bases between them. For the CDR3, the DNA is TGTGCCAGCAGATCCCGGGACGGAGAAACCTACGAGCAGTACTTC. It codes for CASRSRDGETYEQYF.

This clonotype came up many times. This chain connects TRBV12-3 or TRBV12-4 to TRBJ1-6, with TRBD1 matching over 7 bases. CDR3 length: 14 residues. V shed 4 bases, J shed 7 bases, and the junction held 4 bases outside the gene matches. The CDR3 sequence is CASSSRQGNSPLHF. The CDR3 DNA reads TGTGCCAGCAGTTCTCGACAGGGCAATTCACCCCTCCACTTT.

Of note for this clonotype: Since no conserved phenylalanine or tryptophan closes the CDR3, a read error is the likely cause. The chain uses TRBV4-2 and TRBJ1-1; D is possibly TRBD1 (5 bases). Germline lookup yields CDR1 LGHNA and CDR2 YNFKEQ. V lost 4 bases, J lost 1 base, and 13 bases lay in between. The CDR3 is 15 amino acids. CDR3 in DNA: TGTGCCAGCAGCCGTAATACCAGGGCGAACACTGAAGCTTTCCTT. This gives the protein CASSRNTRANTEAFL.

In its sample, this clonotype was seen many times. The CDR3 sequence is CASTQGAGGEQFF. The CDR3 DNA reads as TGTGCCAGTACCCAAGGCGCGGGAGGTGAGCAGTTCTTC. The chain is built from TRBV19 and TRBJ2-1, with TRBD2 matching 8 bases. CDR1 is LNHDA, CDR2 SQIVND, per germline (reference sequence). The CDR3 runs 13 residues. With 7 bases clipped from V and 9 bases from J, the junction kept 8 bases outside the gene matches.

The chain uses TRBV2 and TRBJ2-1; TRBD1 might be the D (5 bases). The V gene lost 8 bases and the J gene lost 10 bases, with 12 bases spanning the gap. Per the germline V gene, CDR1 is SNHLY and CDR2 is FYNNEI. The CDR3 has 11 residues. The CDR3 region has the DNA TGTGCCAGCTTTCAGGACACAGAGCAGTTCTTC. Its protein product is CASFQDTEQFF.

This clonotype was found many times. The J gene is TRBJ2-5, the V gene TRBV15, with a weak D call TRBD2 (5 bases). This CDR3 is 15 amino acids long. V was cut by 0 bases and J by 5 bases, with 13 bases left in between. Germline lookup yields CDR1 LNHNV and CDR2 YYDKDF (reference sequence). CDR3 in DNA: TGTGCCACCAGCAGAGATTTGGCTAGCTGGGAGACCCAGTACTTC. As protein: CATSRDLASWETQYF.

This clonotype was found many times. The CDR3: CASSFHRADTQYF. CDR3 bases: TGTGCCAGCAGCTTCCACAGGGCAGATACGCAGTATTTT. The genes are TRBV7-8 and TRBJ2-3; D is possibly TRBD1 (6 bases). The CDR3 runs 13 residues. Germline V gives CDR1 SGHVS, CDR2 FQNEAQ. V shed 3 bases and J shed 4 bases, with 8 bases lying between them. Based on the CDR3 plus reference TRBV7-8 and TRBJ2-3, the full variable domain is GAGVSQSPRYKVAKRGQDVALRCDPISGHVSLFWYQQALGQGPEFLTYFQNEAQLDKSGLPSDRFFAERPEGSVSTLKIQRTQQEDSAVYLCASSFHRADTQYFGPGTRLTVL.

The rearrangement joins TRBV6-6 to TRBJ1-6; 10 bases fit TRBD1. Germline V CDR1 and CDR2: MNHNY, SVGAGI (reference sequence). Trimming removed 5 bases from V and 6 bases from J; junction bases left unmatched: 4. The length of the CDR3 is 15 residues. The CDR3 here is CASSTGQGRNSPLHF. The CDR3 bases are TGTGCCAGCAGTACGGGACAGGGGCGTAATTCACCCCTCCACTTT.

This clonotype was found a few times. The J gene is TRBJ2-2, the V gene TRBV5-4; no reliable D call. This CDR3 is built from 14 residues. CDR1 and CDR2 from the germline V gene are SGHNT and YYREEE (reference sequence). The V end was cut by 0 bases, the J end by 4 bases, with 7 bases between. CDR3 sequence reads: CASSLASTTGELFF. The CDR3 DNA is TGTGCCAGCAGCTTGGCTTCAACCACCGGGGAGCTGTTTTTT.

This clonotype was seen repeatedly, ten times or more. The chain uses TRBV20-1 and TRBJ2-7, with TRBD1 matching 11 bases. After removal of 8 bases from V and 7 bases from J, the junction contained 4 bases not matched to a gene. Germline CDR1 reads DFQATT; CDR2 reads SNEGSKA (reference sequence). This CDR3 has 11 residues. Here the CDR3 reads CSPGTGGEQYF. The CDR3 nucleotides read TGCAGTCCTGGGACAGGGGGGGAGCAGTACTTC.

The sample holds many counts of this clonotype. This chain joins TRBV19 and TRBJ2-7, with 13 bases aligning to TRBD2. With 5 bases clipped from V and 6 bases from J, the junction kept 4 bases outside the gene matches. The CDR3 has 14 amino acids. The V gene's germline CDR1 is LNHDA and CDR2 SQIVND (reference sequence). The CDR3 sequence: CASSVTSGRREQYF. DNA of the CDR3: TGTGCCAGTAGTGTGACTAGCGGGAGGCGCGAGCAGTACTTC.

This clonotype has at least ten counts. The genes are TRBV15 and TRBJ2-2, with D possibly TRBD2 on 5 matching bases. The CDR3 contains 16 residues. V gave up 1 base and J gave up 5 bases, with 14 bases separating them. Germline V gene sequence: CDR1 LNHNV, CDR2 YYDKDF (reference sequence). The CDR3 loop reads CATSRGKRAGTGELFF. CDR3 in DNA: TGTGCCACCAGCAGAGGGAAGAGGGCCGGGACCGGGGAGCTGTTTTTT.

The sample holds many counts of this clonotype. The rearrangement uses TRBV20-1 and TRBJ2-5; TRBD1 is a possible D gene (5 bases). Germline CDR1 is DFQATT and CDR2 is SNEGSKA (reference sequence). Trimming removed 6 bases from V and 4 bases from J, with 18 bases in between. There are 14 residues in the CDR3. The CDR3 DNA sequence: TGCAGTGCCAAACAGGTATTGGGGCGAGAGACCCAGTACTTC. It is translated as CSAKQVLGRETQYF.

This clonotype has at least ten counts. The V gene is TRBV10-3, the J gene TRBJ2-7; 11 nucleotides align to TRBD1. Germline lookup yields CDR1 ENHRY and CDR2 SYGVKD. The CDR3 length is 16 residues. V shed 4 bases, J shed 3 bases, and the junction held 8 bases outside the gene matches. CDR3 residues: CAISVGTGGGNYEQYF. The CDR3 coding sequence is TGTGCCATCAGTGTCGGGACAGGGGGTGGGAACTACGAGCAGTACTTC.

This clonotype was seen many times. The rearrangement joins TRBV20-1 to TRBJ1-2, with 7 bases identical to TRBD1. The CDR3 is 14 amino acids. CDR1 and CDR2 from the germline V gene are DFQATT and SNEGSKA (reference sequence). V lost 0 bases and J lost 8; bases outside the gene matches: 9. The CDR3 DNA sequence: TGCAGTGCTAGAGATCCCAAGGGGGCAAGAGGCTACACCTTC. Its translation is CSARDPKGARGYTF.

This clonotype was found many times. The gene calls are TRBV20-1 and TRBJ2-7; D assignment may be TRBD1 or TRBD2 (7 bases each). The CDR3 contains 14 residues. Germline V gene sequence: CDR1 DFQATT, CDR2 SNEGSKA (reference sequence). Between the trimmed V and J ends, which lost 5 bases and 3 bases, there was a span of 17 bases. The CDR3 loop reads CSAGGAGGRYEQYF. The CDR3 DNA reads as TGCAGTGCTGGGGGGGCAGGGGGGCGCTACGAGCAGTACTTC.

The gene calls are TRBV18 and TRBJ2-1; D not certain. Per the germline V gene, CDR1 is KGHSH and CDR2 is LQKENI. V dropped 6 bases and J dropped 4 bases, with 13 bases sitting between them. This CDR3 is built from 14 residues. CDR3 coding DNA: TGTGCCAGCTCCGGACCAAAACTTTACAATGAGCAGTTCTTC. This encodes CASSGPKLYNEQFF.

This clonotype was counted at least ten times. The rearrangement uses TRBV5-1 and TRBJ2-5; 7 nucleotides align to TRBD1. Trimming cost V 4 bases and J 4 bases; bases outside gene matches: 13. The CDR3 length is 16 residues. CDR1 and CDR2 (germline): SGHRS, YFSETQ. The CDR3 is CASSPTTGSGIETQYF. The CDR3 DNA sequence: TGCGCCAGCAGCCCAACGACAGGGTCTGGGATAGAGACCCAGTACTTC.

This clonotype was counted at least ten times. V and J are TRBV9 and TRBJ1-6; D is uncertain. The CDR3 is 15 residues long. The V gene lost 0 bases and the J gene lost 7 bases, with 11 bases spanning the gap. Per germline, CDR1 SGDLS and CDR2 YYNGEE. CDR3 sequence (DNA): TGTGCCAGCAGCGTAGGAGGCGGTGGGAATTCACCCCTCCACTTT. Protein: CASSVGGGGNSPLHF.

This clonotype was counted at least ten times. V is TRBV28 and J is TRBJ2-3; 9 bases line up with TRBD2. J was trimmed by 9 bases and V by 4 bases; bases with no gene match: 8. CDR1 MDHEN and CDR2 SYDVKM come from the germline V gene. This CDR3 contains 14 residues. The CDR3, as DNA: TGTGCCAGCAGTTCCCACCGGACTAGCGAAACGCAGTATTTT. It translates to CASSSHRTSETQYF. The variable domain in full, completed from reference TRBV28 and TRBJ2-3, reads DVKVTQSSRYLVKRTGEKVFLECVQDMDHENMFWYRQDPGLGLRLIYFSYDVKMKEKGDIPEGYSVSREKKERFSLILESASTNQTSMYLCASSSHRTSETQYFGPGTRLTVL.

There are many counts of this clonotype. The chain employs TRBV5-1 and TRBJ2-7; D remains unclear. Germline assignment: CDR1 SGHRS and CDR2 YFSETQ. The V gene lost 0 bases and the J gene lost 2 bases, with 6 bases spanning the gap. There are 13 residues in the CDR3. CDR3 region: CASSLGPTYEQYF. The CDR3 bases are TGCGCCAGCAGCTTGGGGCCTACCTACGAGCAGTACTTC.

The chain combines TRBV15 with TRBJ1-1; D gene unclear. The germline CDR1 and CDR2 sequences are LNHNV and YYDKDF (reference sequence). V was clipped by 1 base and J by 10 bases, with 13 bases between them. The CDR3 runs 13 residues. As DNA, the CDR3 is TGTGCCACCAGCAGAGGAGGTAAAGGATCAGCTTTCTTT. It codes for CATSRGGKGSAFF. The full variable domain, in which reference TRBV15 and TRBJ1-1 provide the parts outside the CDR3, is DAMVIQNPRYQVTQFGKPVTLSCSQTLNHNVMYWYQQKSSQAPKLLFHYYDKDFNNEADTPDNFQSRRPNTSFCFLDIRSPGLGDTAMYLCATSRGGKGSAFFGQGTRLTVV.

This clonotype was recorded many times. The junction and the germline gene differ at one end; a read error may be behind it. The rearrangement links TRBV6-6 to TRBJ2-7; unclear D gene. The germline V gene encodes CDR1 MNHNY and CDR2 SVGAGI (reference sequence). The length of the CDR3 is 12 residues. CDR3 in amino acids: CASSQNSNEQYF. The CDR3 DNA reads as TGTGCCAGCAGCCAGAACTCCAACGAGCAGTACTTC.

Many counts were recorded for this clonotype. The V call is TRBV11-2, the J call TRBJ1-6; D might be TRBD1 (6 bases). V lost 5 bases, J lost 9 bases, and 17 bases lay in between. CDR3 size: 15 residues. Looked up from germline, CDR1 is SGHAT and CDR2 is FQNNGV. CDR3 in amino acids: CASSAGRDTSSPLHF. CDR3 coding DNA: TGTGCCAGCAGCGCAGGCCGGGACACCAGTTCACCCCTCCACTTT.

To note about this clonotype: This may be a read error: a much more frequent sequence differs by one nucleotide. V is TRBV10-2 and J is TRBJ2-2; D may match TRBD1 or TRBD2 (5 bases each). The germline CDR1 and CDR2 sequences are WSHSY and SAAADI. The CDR3 consists of 13 residues. CDR3: CASSGQNTGKLFF. The DNA of the CDR3 is TGCGCCAGCAGTGGACAGAACACCGGGAAGCTGTTTTTT.

This clonotype was counted at least ten times. The chain has TRBV12-3 or TRBV12-4 and TRBJ2-5, with D possibly being TRBD2 (6 bases). CDR3 length: 15 residues. Trimming left V 6 bases short and J 1 base short, with 15 bases between. The CDR3 nucleotides are TGTGCCAGCAGCCTTCGGGGGTCCGTCCAAGAGACCCAGTACTTC. It specifies CASSLRGSVQETQYF.

In its sample, this clonotype was seen many times. V and J are TRBV7-6 and TRBJ2-1, with TRBD2 matching 10 bases. V shed 5 bases and J 3 bases; nucleotides not matched to a gene: 10. The CDR3 is 17 residues long. Germline V gene data show CDR1 as SGHVS and CDR2 as FNYEAQ. For the CDR3, the DNA is TGTGCCAGCAGCCTTCGAGCGGGGGGGCCCAACTACAATGAGCAGTTCTTC. Translating it yields CASSLRAGGPNYNEQFF. Complete variable domain (other parts from reference TRBV7-6 and TRBJ2-1): GAGVSQSPRYKVTKRGQDVALRCDPISGHVSLYWYRQALGQGPEFLTYFNYEAQQDKSGLPNDRFSAERPEGSISTLTIQRTEQRDSAMYRCASSLRAGGPNYNEQFFGPGTRLTVL.